Listed below are T cell receptor beta chains from one sample, sequenced in a study of blood T cell repertoires in COVID-19. Sequencing was performed with immunoSEQ multiplex PCR; in TCRdb, only in-frame clones are kept and a portion is missing. The sample carries under 55,000 clones, over 65% recorded once. What was sequenced was peripheral blood. The receptors come from a human donor in a cohort sampled during active COVID-19. Each CDR3 is given without its conserved first and last residue. The size entry is marked missing in some rows and otherwise reads once, few, many or a size class.

>TRBJ2-1|13|NA|TRBV11-2
ASSSTSGGSNEQF
>TRBJ2-7|13|NA|TRBV7-2
ASSFGTGKGYEQY
>TRBJ1-1|13|NA|TRBV5-1
ASSLGSVMNTEAF
>TRBJ2-3|13|NA|TRBV9
ASSASGSILDTQY
>TRBJ1-4|11|NA|TRBV5-6
ASRGQLNEKLF
>TRBJ1-5|14|NA|TRBV7-2
ASSSRGTHSNQPQH
>TRBJ1-2|9|NA|TRBV28
ASSLGRGYT
>TRBJ1-4|12|NA|TRBV7-2
ASSLGTGGDQLF
>TRBJ1-1|10|NA|TRBV7-2
ASSLDRGEAF
>TRBJ2-7|14|NA|TRBV9
ASSVGPGGGSYEQY
>TRBJ1-3|12|NA|TRBV5-1
ASSGQGTGNTIY
>TRBJ1-2|9|NA|TRBV20-1
SASNSRGYT
>TRBJ1-1|11|NA|TRBV18
ASSPTKGTEAF
>TRBJ1-6|12|NA|TRBV10-2
ASSEQTGSSPLH
>TRBJ1-1|12|NA|TRBV18
ASSHRQGNTEAF
>TRBJ1-2|13|NA|TRBV4-1
ASSQAPTGGYGYT
>TRBJ2-5|15|NA|TRBV6-2/TRBV6-3
ASSSHELASRQETQY
>TRBJ2-1|15|NA|TRBV7-9
ASSFRASGGIYNEQF
>TRBJ1-5|16|NA|TRBV19
ASSINRAAKGGNQPQH
>TRBJ2-5|12|NA|TRBV5-1
ASSFRTGQETQY
>TRBJ1-1|14|few|TRBV10-1
ASSAGQNPLNTEAF
>TRBJ2-7|12|NA|TRBV19
ASSTTDRVYEQY
>TRBJ2-1|14|NA|TRBV4-1
ASSGPGQGYNNEQF
>TRBJ1-3|14|few|TRBV9
ASSVIPTGSGNTIY